This entry lists 31 T cell receptor beta chains sequenced from one sample in a study of beta chain features in type 1 diabetes. All of the isolated RNA was reverse transcribed, so expressed TCRB transcripts were sequenced. The data were produced by immunoSEQ multiplex PCR, yet TCRdb's version contains in-frame clones alone and is incomplete. The sample yields 900,000 or so clones, roughly 16% seen once. Sequencing was carried out using naive CD4+ T cells from blood. The source of these receptors is a woman aged 18-29 years in good health.

The V and J genes are TRBV28 and TRBJ1-5, with D unresolved. The CDR3 totals 14 residues. CDR1 is MDHEN, CDR2 SYDVKM, per germline. Trimming removed 3 bases at V and 4 bases at J, with 10 bases between. The CDR3 reads CASSLDPANQPQHF. Here the CDR3 DNA reads TGTGCCAGCAGTTTGGACCCAGCGAATCAGCCCCAGCATTTT.

The sample holds a few counts of this clone. V and J are TRBV11-1 and TRBJ2-5, with D tentatively TRBD2 (5 bases). The CDR3 has 15 residues. The ends were cut back, 2 bases at V and 1 base at J, with 11 bases in the middle. In germline, CDR1 is SGHAT, CDR2 FQDESV (reference sequence). In DNA, the CDR3 is TGTGCCAGCAGCTTAAGCGGCACTACCCAAGAGACCCAGTACTTC. Protein sequence: CASSLSGTTQETQYF.

This clone was detected a few times. CDR3 in amino acids: CASSFDRVYEQYF. For the CDR3, the DNA is TGTGCCAGCAGTTTCGACAGGGTCTACGAGCAGTACTTC. This chain uses TRBV6-6 with TRBJ2-7; TRBD1 matches at 7 bases. V shed 4 bases, J shed 3 bases, and the junction held 3 bases outside the gene matches. The CDR3 covers 13 residues. Germline V gene lookup returns CDR1 MNHNY and CDR2 SVGAGI (reference sequence).

This clone occurred a few times. V usage is TRBV7-2 and J usage is TRBJ2-1, with D possibly TRBD1 on 6 matching bases. This CDR3 is 14 amino acids long. Germline V gene lookup returns CDR1 SGHTA and CDR2 FQGNSA. With 3 bases removed from V and 5 bases from J, the gap between germline ends came to 11 bases. CDR3 in DNA: TGTGCCAGCAGCTTCGGGCACAGGGACAATGAGCAGTTCTTC. Protein sequence: CASSFGHRDNEQFF.

CDR3 in amino acids: CASSLLVGTGGEKLFF. In nucleotides, the CDR3 is TGTGCCAGCAGCCTACTCGTTGGGACAGGGGGCGAAAAACTGTTTTTT. V is TRBV4-2 and J is TRBJ1-4; 12 bases are a match to TRBD1. From germline, CDR1 is LGHNA and CDR2 YNFKEQ. The CDR3 has 16 residues. With V trimmed by 4 bases and J by 8 bases, 8 bases remained unmatched.

This clone was observed a few times. This chain links TRBV11-2 with TRBJ2-2, with D unresolved. Germline CDR1 and CDR2: SGHAT and FQNNGV. The CDR3 totals 12 residues. Trimming removed 8 bases at V and 6 bases at J, with 10 bases between. The CDR3 region has the DNA TGTGCCAGCCGCCTTTTGGCCGGGGAGCTGTTTTTT. Its translation: CASRLLAGELFF.

The chain uses TRBV28 and TRBJ1-2; 8 bases line up with TRBD1. Germline CDR1 and CDR2: MDHEN and SYDVKM. The CDR3 runs to 14 residues. The junction had 2 bases not matched to a gene; V was cut back by 5 bases and J by 0 bases. Here the CDR3 reads CASSPGQANYGYTF. The CDR3 DNA reads as TGTGCCAGCAGTCCGGGACAGGCTAACTATGGCTACACCTTC.

The V call is TRBV11-2, the J call TRBJ2-2; D remains unclear. Trimming removed 3 bases at V and 2 bases at J, with 13 bases between. CDR1 and CDR2 from the germline V gene are SGHAT and FQNNGV. This CDR3 has 16 residues. Written as DNA, the CDR3 is TGTGCCAGCAGCTTCACAAGACTTTCAAACACCGGGGAGCTGTTTTTT. It yields the protein CASSFTRLSNTGELFF.

The rearrangement uses TRBV6-5 and TRBJ2-7; 12 positions agree with TRBD2. The length of the CDR3 is 15 residues. Unmatched junction bases numbered 8, after V lost 4 bases and J lost 7 bases. CDR1 MNHEY and CDR2 SVGAGI come from the germline V gene. The CDR3 is CASSSLAGGSLEQYF. The CDR3 DNA follows: TGTGCCAGCAGTTCCCTAGCGGGAGGGTCTCTTGAGCAGTACTTC.

This clone has only a few counts. This chain connects TRBV7-9 to TRBJ2-2; D may be TRBD1 (5 bases). The length of the CDR3 is 16 residues. Trimming left V 5 bases short and J 5 bases short, with 18 bases between. CDR1 and CDR2 from the germline V gene are SEHNR and FQNEAQ (reference sequence). This chain's CDR3 is CASSPRGRVRTGELFF. CDR3 coding DNA: TGTGCCAGCAGCCCTAGGGGCAGGGTCAGAACCGGGGAGCTGTTTTTT.

This chain joins TRBV5-4 and TRBJ2-1; 10 bases line up with TRBD2. V lost 2 bases, J lost 5 bases, and 1 base stayed unmatched. CDR3 size: 14 residues. The germline gives CDR1 SGHNT, CDR2 YYREEE (reference sequence). The CDR3 bases are TGTGCCAGCAGCTTAGCGGGAGGGGACAATGAGCAGTTCTTC. Its protein product is CASSLAGGDNEQFF.

In this sample, this clone turned up a few times. The rearrangement joins TRBV6-1 to TRBJ2-4; tentatively, D is TRBD1 (6 bases). Trimming left V 8 bases short and J 5 bases short, with 16 bases between. The CDR3 totals 14 residues. Germline V CDR1 and CDR2: MNHNS, SASEGT. CDR3 residues: CASLGGRGQNIQYF. CDR3 DNA sequence: TGTGCCAGCTTAGGGGGAAGGGGCCAAAACATTCAGTACTTC.

This chain connects TRBV7-9 to TRBJ1-1; D gene ambiguous. V was clipped by 5 bases and J by 3 bases, with 13 bases between them. CDR3 length: 14 amino acids. Germline loops: CDR1 SEHNR, CDR2 FQNEAQ (reference sequence). The DNA for the CDR3 is TGTGCCAGCAGCGAGAAAACGCTCCACACTGAAGCTTTCTTT. This encodes CASSEKTLHTEAFF.

This clone was seen more than once but under ten times. This chain links TRBV4-2 with TRBJ1-2; D ambiguous. Germline CDR1 LGHNA, CDR2 YNFKEQ. Trimming shortened V by 0 bases and J by 6 bases, and 14 bases separated the two germline ends. The CDR3 is 15 residues long. The CDR3 loop reads CASSQESTRPDGYTF. CDR3 DNA: TGTGCCAGCAGCCAAGAATCGACGCGGCCCGATGGCTACACCTTC.

The chain combines TRBV5-4 with TRBJ1-3, with D possibly being TRBD1 (6 bases). Germline CDR1 reads SGHNT; CDR2 reads YYREEE (reference sequence). There are 15 residues in the CDR3. Deletions cut 4 bases from V and 2 bases from J, with 13 bases between. CDR3 protein: CASSQDGTPGNTIYF. For the CDR3, the DNA is TGTGCCAGCAGCCAGGACGGGACACCTGGAAACACCATATATTTT.

This clone was counted only a few times. The J gene is TRBJ2-3, the V gene TRBV5-4; D not certain. CDR1 is SGHNT and CDR2 is YYREEE in the germline V gene (reference sequence). CDR3 length: 15 residues. Between the trimmed V and J ends, which lost 4 bases and 3 bases, there was a span of 15 bases. The CDR3 reads CASSPGRFGTDTQYF. The CDR3 DNA reads TGTGCCAGCAGCCCTGGCAGATTTGGAACAGATACGCAGTATTTT.

V usage is TRBV7-2 and J usage is TRBJ2-4, with D unclear. The CDR3 length is 14 residues. V lost 3 bases to trimming and J lost 6 bases, with 12 bases between them. The V gene's germline CDR1 is SGHTA and CDR2 FQGNSA. The CDR3 region is CASSFLGHGNIQYF. The CDR3 bases are TGTGCCAGCAGCTTCTTAGGCCACGGAAACATTCAGTACTTC.

The J gene is TRBJ2-1, the V gene TRBV5-1; TRBD2 is a possible D gene (5 bases). The V gene lost 1 base and the J gene lost 3 bases, with 11 bases spanning the gap. This CDR3 has 15 residues. The V gene's germline CDR1 is SGHRS and CDR2 YFSETQ. DNA for the CDR3: TGCGCCAGCAGCTTGACTAGTGTCGACTACAATGAGCAGTTCTTC. Protein: CASSLTSVDYNEQFF.

The rearrangement links TRBV2 to TRBJ1-2; D not certain. CDR1 is SNHLY, CDR2 FYNNEI, per germline. This CDR3 is built from 11 residues. The V gene lost 7 bases and the J gene lost 7 bases, with 10 bases spanning the gap. The CDR3 loop is CASTIISGYTF. DNA of the CDR3: TGTGCCAGCACCATTATCAGTGGCTACACCTTC.

This clone was seen a handful of times. V is TRBV7-2 and J is TRBJ1-1; no firm D call. V lost 1 base and J lost 10, with 10 bases in between. This CDR3 is 12 amino acids long. CDR1 and CDR2 from the germline V gene are SGHTA and FQGNSA. The CDR3 DNA reads as TGTGCCAGCAGCTTAGACACCCCTAGAGCTTTCTTT. Encoded protein: CASSLDTPRAFF.

This chain links TRBV5-1 with TRBJ1-2; no clear D. The CDR3 spans 14 residues. Germline V gives CDR1 SGHRS, CDR2 YFSETQ. Deletions cut 0 bases from V and 0 bases from J, with 6 bases between. CDR3 residues: CASSLERANYGYTF. The DNA for the CDR3 is TGCGCCAGCAGCTTGGAAAGAGCTAACTATGGCTACACCTTC. The full variable domain, in which reference TRBV5-1 and TRBJ1-2 provide the parts outside the CDR3, is KAGVTQTPRYLIKTRGQQVTLSCSPISGHRSVSWYQQTPGQGLQFLFEYFSETQRNKGNFPGRFSGRQFSNSRSEMNVSTLELGDSALYLCASSLERANYGYTFGSGTRLTVV.

J is TRBJ2-3 and V is TRBV29-1; the match to TRBD2 covers 12 bases. Germline V gene lookup returns CDR1 SQVTM and CDR2 ANQGSEA. This CDR3 spans 15 amino acids. V shed 5 bases, J shed 6 bases, and the junction held 9 bases outside the gene matches. The CDR3 region has the DNA TGCAGCGTTAAGAAGGGACTAGCGGGTTTCGATACGCAGTATTTT. Translated, it gives CSVKKGLAGFDTQYF.

The V call is TRBV7-9, the J call TRBJ2-1; D unresolved. V was shortened by 6 bases and J by 5 bases, with 11 bases between the two germline ends. The CDR3 has 13 amino acids. Germline assignment: CDR1 SEHNR and CDR2 FQNEAQ (reference sequence). The CDR3 region has the DNA TGTGCCAGCAGGTTGGAGATAAACAATGAGCAGTTCTTC. It yields the protein CASRLEINNEQFF.

This chain joins TRBV9 and TRBJ1-3; unclear D gene. Germline CDR1 and CDR2: SGDLS and YYNGEE. Trimming took off 0 bases at V and 0 bases at J, with 7 bases between the two ends. The CDR3 runs 15 residues. The CDR3 sequence: CASSVGYSSGNTIYF. CDR3 DNA: TGTGCCAGCAGCGTAGGATACAGCTCTGGAAACACCATATATTTT.

The chain uses TRBV21-1 and TRBJ2-7; the table names TRBD1, a call not compared with the DNA. TRBV21-1 is tagged as a pseudogene. The CDR3 loop spans 13 amino acids. In DNA, the CDR3 is TGTGCCAGCAGCAAGGCCACACATAACGAGCAGTACTTC. As protein: CASSKATHNEQYF.

The rearrangement joins TRBV19 to TRBJ1-2; D is unclear. The CDR3 extends over 12 amino acids. Trimming stripped 5 bases from V and 4 bases from J, with 8 bases between. Germline V gene data show CDR1 as LNHDA and CDR2 as SQIVND (reference sequence). Here the CDR3 reads CASSPDFYGYTF. The DNA of the CDR3 is TGTGCCAGTAGTCCCGACTTCTATGGCTACACCTTC.

A remark on this clone: Other DNA variants within this sample encode the same CDR3. The chain links TRBV7-2 to TRBJ2-3; 11 nucleotides match TRBD2. The CDR3 is made up of 16 amino acids. CDR1 is SGHTA and CDR2 is FQGNSA in the germline V gene. J gave up 0 bases and V 1 base, and 0 bases lay outside the gene matches. CDR3 loop: CASSLVAGGSTDTQYF. CDR3 bases: TGTGCCAGCAGCTTAGTAGCGGGAGGGAGCACAGATACGCAGTATTTT.

The chain links TRBV9 to TRBJ2-5, with D tentatively TRBD1 or TRBD2 (5 bases each). The better agreement between TRBJ2-7 and the DNA end casts doubt on the J call. Germline values: CDR1 SGDLS, CDR2 YYNGEE. The CDR3 has 15 residues. The CDR3 DNA reads as TGTGCCAGCAGCGTAGAAATGGGACCCAGCTACGAGCAGTACTTC. Its protein is CASSVEMGPSYEQYF.

The genes are TRBV7-2 and TRBJ2-5; D possibly corresponds to TRBD2 (5 bases). The ends were cut back, 3 bases at V and 5 bases at J, with 16 bases in the middle. Germline V CDR1 and CDR2: SGHTA, FQGNSA. The CDR3 runs to 15 residues. CDR3 sequence reads: CASSFGLTGSETQYF. Written as DNA, the CDR3 is TGTGCCAGCAGCTTTGGTCTGACGGGAAGCGAGACCCAGTACTTC.

This clone was seen a few times. This rearrangement joins TRBV7-9 to TRBJ2-3; 7 bases fit TRBD1. CDR3 size: 13 residues. The germline gives CDR1 SEHNR, CDR2 FQNEAQ (reference sequence). The CDR3 sequence is CVVPGQPTDTQYF. DNA for the CDR3: TGTGTCGTGCCGGGACAGCCGACAGATACGCAGTATTTT.

This clone appeared a few times. This chain uses TRBV7-2 with TRBJ1-4; D may be TRBD1 (5 bases). The germline gives CDR1 SGHTA, CDR2 FQGNSA. This CDR3 has 16 amino acids. Trimming shortened V by 0 bases and J by 4 bases, and 12 bases separated the two germline ends. The CDR3 is CASSLAAGRGNEKLFF. For the CDR3, the DNA is TGTGCCAGCAGCTTAGCCGCAGGGAGGGGTAATGAAAAACTGTTTTTT.